This T cell receptor beta chain emerged from a study of shared clonotypes between healthy human individuals. All donors were Caucasian adults living in Nashville, Tennessee. The study separated CD4+ cells into CD45RA+ naive and CD45RA-negative memory subsets. Of note for this clone: Sequence at one end of the junction differs from germline and may be a read error.

Clones were sequenced by immunoSEQ multiplex PCR, and TCRdb holds only the in-frame ones, with some missing. The repertoire holds approximately 340,000 clones, about 74% seen once, with 10% in the top ten. This clonotype originated in a man between 25 and 39 years old in good health. Sequenced input: memory CD4+ T cells sorted from blood. As to subset: CD45RA-negative fraction.

The CDR3 DNA sequence: TGTGCTAGCAGCGGCTGTCAGGGGCAGCCCCAGCATTTT. Its translation is CASSGCQGQPQHF. J is TRBJ1-5 and V is TRBV7-7; maybe TRBD1 (6 bases). Germline CDR1 and CDR2: SSHAT and FNYEAQ (reference sequence). There are 13 residues in the CDR3.